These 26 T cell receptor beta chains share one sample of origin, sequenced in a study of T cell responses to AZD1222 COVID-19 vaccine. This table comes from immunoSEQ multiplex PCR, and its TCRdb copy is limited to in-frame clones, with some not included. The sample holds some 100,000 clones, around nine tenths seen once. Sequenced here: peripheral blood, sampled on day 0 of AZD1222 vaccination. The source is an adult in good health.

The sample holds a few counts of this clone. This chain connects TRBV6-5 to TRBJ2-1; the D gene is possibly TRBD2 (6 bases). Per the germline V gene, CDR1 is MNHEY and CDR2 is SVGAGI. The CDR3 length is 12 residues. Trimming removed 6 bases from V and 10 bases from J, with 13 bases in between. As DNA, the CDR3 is TGTGCCAGCAGGGGGGGTAGTCGGGAGCAGTTCTTC. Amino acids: CASRGGSREQFF.

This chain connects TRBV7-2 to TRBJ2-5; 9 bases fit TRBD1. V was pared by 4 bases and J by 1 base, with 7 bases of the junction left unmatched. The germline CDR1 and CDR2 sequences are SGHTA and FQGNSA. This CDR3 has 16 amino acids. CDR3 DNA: TGTGCCAGCAGCTACGACAGGGGGTCGATCCAAGAGACCCAGTACTTC. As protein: CASSYDRGSIQETQYF.

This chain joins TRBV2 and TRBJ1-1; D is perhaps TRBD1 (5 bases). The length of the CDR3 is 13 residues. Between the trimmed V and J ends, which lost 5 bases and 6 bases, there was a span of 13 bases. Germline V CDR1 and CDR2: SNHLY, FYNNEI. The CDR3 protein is CASSMLRDAEAFF. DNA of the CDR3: TGTGCCAGCAGTATGCTAAGGGACGCTGAAGCTTTCTTT.

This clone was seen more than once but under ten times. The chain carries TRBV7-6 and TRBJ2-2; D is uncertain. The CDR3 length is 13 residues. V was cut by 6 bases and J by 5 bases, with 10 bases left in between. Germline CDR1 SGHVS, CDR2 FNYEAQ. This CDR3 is CASRRDQTGELFF. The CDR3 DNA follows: TGTGCCAGCAGACGCGACCAGACCGGGGAGCTGTTTTTT.

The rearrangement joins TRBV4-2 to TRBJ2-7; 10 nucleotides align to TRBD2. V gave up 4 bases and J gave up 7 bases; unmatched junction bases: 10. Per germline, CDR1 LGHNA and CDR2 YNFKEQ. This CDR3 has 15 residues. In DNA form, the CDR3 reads TGTGCCAGCAGCCCCCTAGAGCGGGGGGGCAGGGAGCAGTACTTC. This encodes CASSPLERGGREQYF.

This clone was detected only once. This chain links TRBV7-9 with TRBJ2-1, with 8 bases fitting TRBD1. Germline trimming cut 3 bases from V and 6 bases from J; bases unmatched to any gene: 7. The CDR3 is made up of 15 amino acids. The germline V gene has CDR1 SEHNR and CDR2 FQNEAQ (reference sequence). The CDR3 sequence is CASSFHGTGINEQFF. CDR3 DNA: TGTGCCAGCAGCTTTCACGGGACAGGTATCAATGAGCAGTTCTTC.

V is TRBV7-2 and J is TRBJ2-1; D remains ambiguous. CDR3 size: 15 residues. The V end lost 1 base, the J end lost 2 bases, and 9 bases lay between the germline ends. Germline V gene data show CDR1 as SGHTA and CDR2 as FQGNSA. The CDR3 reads CASSLEGLAYNEQFF. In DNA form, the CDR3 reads TGTGCCAGCAGCTTAGAAGGGTTGGCCTACAATGAGCAGTTCTTC.

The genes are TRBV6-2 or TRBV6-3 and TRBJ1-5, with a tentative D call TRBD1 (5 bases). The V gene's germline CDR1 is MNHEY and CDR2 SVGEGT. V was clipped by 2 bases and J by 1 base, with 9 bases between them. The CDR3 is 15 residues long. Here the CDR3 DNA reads TGTGCCAGCAGTTACGAACACAGGAGCAATCAGCCCCAGCATTTT. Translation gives CASSYEHRSNQPQHF.

The CDR3 loop reads CSVLVTANEKLFF. The CDR3 coding sequence is TGCAGCGTCCTAGTGACAGCTAATGAAAAACTGTTTTTT. The V call is TRBV29-1, the J call TRBJ1-4, with D possibly TRBD1 on 5 matching bases. Trimming shortened V by 6 bases and J by 3 bases, and 11 bases separated the two germline ends. Germline CDR1 is SQVTM and CDR2 is ANQGSEA. The CDR3 has 13 residues.

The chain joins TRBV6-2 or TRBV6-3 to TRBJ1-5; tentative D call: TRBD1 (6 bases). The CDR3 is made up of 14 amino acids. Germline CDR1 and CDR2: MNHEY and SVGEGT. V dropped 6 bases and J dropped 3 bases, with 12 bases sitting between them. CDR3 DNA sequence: TGTGCCAGCAGCCCAACAGGGTTCAATCAGCCCCAGCATTTT. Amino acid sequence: CASSPTGFNQPQHF.

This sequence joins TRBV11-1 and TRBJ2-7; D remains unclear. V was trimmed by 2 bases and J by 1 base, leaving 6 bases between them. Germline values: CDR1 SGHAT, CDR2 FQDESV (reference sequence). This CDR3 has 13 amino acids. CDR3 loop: CASSLRSSYEQYF. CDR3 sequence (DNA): TGTGCCAGCAGCTTAAGGTCGTCCTACGAGCAGTACTTC.

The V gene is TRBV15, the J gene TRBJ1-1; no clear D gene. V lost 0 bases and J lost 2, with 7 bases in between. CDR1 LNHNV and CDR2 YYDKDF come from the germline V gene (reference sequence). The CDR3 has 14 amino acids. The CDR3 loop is CATSREWGNTEAFF. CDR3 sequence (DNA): TGTGCCACCAGCAGAGAATGGGGAAACACTGAAGCTTTCTTT.

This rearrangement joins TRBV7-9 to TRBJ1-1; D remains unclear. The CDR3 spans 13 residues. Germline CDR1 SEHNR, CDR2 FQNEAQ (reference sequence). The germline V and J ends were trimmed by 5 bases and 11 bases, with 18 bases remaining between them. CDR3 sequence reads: CASSAGSTLGAFF. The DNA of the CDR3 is TGTGCCAGCAGCGCCGGCTCCACTCTGGGGGCTTTCTTT.

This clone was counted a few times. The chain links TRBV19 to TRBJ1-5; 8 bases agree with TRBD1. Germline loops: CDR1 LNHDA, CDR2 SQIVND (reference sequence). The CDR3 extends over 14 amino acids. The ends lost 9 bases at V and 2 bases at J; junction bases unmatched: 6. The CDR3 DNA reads TGTGCCAGCGAAGTGACAGGGGGCAATCAGCCCCAGCATTTT. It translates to CASEVTGGNQPQHF.

This CDR3 reads CASSPGRGRGDNSPLHF. CDR3 DNA sequence: TGTGCCAGCAGCCCAGGAAGGGGGCGTGGGGATAATTCACCCCTCCACTTT. The J gene is TRBJ1-6, the V gene TRBV11-2, with 7 bases fitting TRBD1. V was pared by 5 bases and J by 5 bases, with 12 bases of the junction left unmatched. The CDR3 has 17 amino acids. Germline lookup yields CDR1 SGHAT and CDR2 FQNNGV.

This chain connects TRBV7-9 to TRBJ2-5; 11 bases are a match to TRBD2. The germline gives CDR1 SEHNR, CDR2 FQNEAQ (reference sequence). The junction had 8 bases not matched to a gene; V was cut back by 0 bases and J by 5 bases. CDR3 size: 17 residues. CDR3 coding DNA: TGTGCCAGCAGCTTAGCGCCGGTAGCGGGGGGGCCGGAGACCCAGTACTTC. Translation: CASSLAPVAGGPETQYF.

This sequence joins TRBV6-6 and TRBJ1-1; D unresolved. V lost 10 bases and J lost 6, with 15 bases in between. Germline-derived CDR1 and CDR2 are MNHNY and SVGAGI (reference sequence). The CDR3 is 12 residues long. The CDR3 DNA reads TGTGCCACCTCCCGGCCTGGGGCTGAAGCTTTCTTT. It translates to CATSRPGAEAFF.

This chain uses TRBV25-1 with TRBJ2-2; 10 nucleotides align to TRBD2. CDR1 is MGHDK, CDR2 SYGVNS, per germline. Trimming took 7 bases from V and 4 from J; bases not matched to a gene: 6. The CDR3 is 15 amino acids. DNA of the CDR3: TGTGCCAGCACTGGGACTAGCGTTGGCACCGGGGAGCTGTTTTTT. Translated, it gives CASTGTSVGTGELFF.

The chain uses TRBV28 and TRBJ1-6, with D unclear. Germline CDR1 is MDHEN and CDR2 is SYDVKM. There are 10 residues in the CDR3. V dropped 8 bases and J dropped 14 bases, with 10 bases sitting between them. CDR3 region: CASLSRSLHF. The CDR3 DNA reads TGTGCCAGCCTTAGTCGGTCCCTCCACTTT. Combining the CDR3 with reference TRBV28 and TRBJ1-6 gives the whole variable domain DVKVTQSSRYLVKRTGEKVFLECVQDMDHENMFWYRQDPGLGLRLIYFSYDVKMKEKGDIPEGYSVSREKKERFSLILESASTNQTSMYLCASLSRSLHFGNGTRLTVT.

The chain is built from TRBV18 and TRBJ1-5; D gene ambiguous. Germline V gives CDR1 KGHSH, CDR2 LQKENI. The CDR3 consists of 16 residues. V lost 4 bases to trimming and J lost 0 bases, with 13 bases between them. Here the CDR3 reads CASSHDQLYSNQPQHF. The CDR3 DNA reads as TGTGCCAGCTCACACGACCAGCTCTATAGCAATCAGCCCCAGCATTTT.

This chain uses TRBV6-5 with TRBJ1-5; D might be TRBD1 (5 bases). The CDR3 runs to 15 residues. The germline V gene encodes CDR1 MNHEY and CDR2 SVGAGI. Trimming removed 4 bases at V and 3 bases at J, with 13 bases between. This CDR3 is CASSWGRDANQPQHF. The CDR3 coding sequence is TGTGCCAGCAGTTGGGGCAGGGATGCCAATCAGCCCCAGCATTTT.

The CDR3 protein is CASSYGGSSYNEQFF. CDR3 bases: TGTGCCAGCAGCTACGGAGGTAGCTCCTACAATGAGCAGTTCTTC. This sequence joins TRBV7-3 and TRBJ2-1; maybe TRBD2 (5 bases). The CDR3 is made up of 15 amino acids. The V and J ends lost 4 bases and 0 bases respectively, with 10 bases between them. Germline V gene lookup returns CDR1 SGHTA and CDR2 FQGTGA. Filled out from reference TRBV7-3 and TRBJ2-1, the complete variable domain reads GAGVSQTPSNKVTEKGKYVELRCDPISGHTALYWYRQSLGQGPEFLIYFQGTGAADDSGLPNDRFFAVRPEGSVSTLKIQRTERGDSAVYLCASSYGGSSYNEQFFGPGTRLTVL.

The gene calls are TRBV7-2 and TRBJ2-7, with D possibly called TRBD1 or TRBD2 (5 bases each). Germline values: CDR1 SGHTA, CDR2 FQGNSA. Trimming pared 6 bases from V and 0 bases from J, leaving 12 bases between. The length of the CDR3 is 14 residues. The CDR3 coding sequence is TGTGCCAGCAGTGTCGGGGCATTCTCCTACGAGCAGTACTTC. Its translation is CASSVGAFSYEQYF.

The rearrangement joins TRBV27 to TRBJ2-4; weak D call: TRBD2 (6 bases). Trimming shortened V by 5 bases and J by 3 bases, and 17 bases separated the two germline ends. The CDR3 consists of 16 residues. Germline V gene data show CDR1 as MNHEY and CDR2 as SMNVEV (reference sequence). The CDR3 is CASSPGGQGRKNIQYF. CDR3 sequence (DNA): TGTGCCAGCAGTCCCGGGGGTCAGGGACGCAAAAACATTCAGTACTTC.

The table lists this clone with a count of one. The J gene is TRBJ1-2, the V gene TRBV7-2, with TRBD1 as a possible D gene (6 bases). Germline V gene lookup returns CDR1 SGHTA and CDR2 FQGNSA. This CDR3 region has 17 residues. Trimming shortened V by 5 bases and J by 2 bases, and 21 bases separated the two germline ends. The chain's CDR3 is CASSQPGAGARNYGYTF. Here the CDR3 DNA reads TGTGCCAGCAGCCAGCCGGGGGCGGGGGCGAGGAACTATGGCTACACCTTC.

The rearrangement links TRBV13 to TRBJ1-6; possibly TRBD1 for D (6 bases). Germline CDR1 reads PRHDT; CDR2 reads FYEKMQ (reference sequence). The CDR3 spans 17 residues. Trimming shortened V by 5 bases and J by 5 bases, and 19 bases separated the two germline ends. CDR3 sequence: CASSRFPGGQNNSPLHF. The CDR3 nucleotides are TGTGCCAGCAGCCGTTTTCCTGGGGGGCAAAATAATTCACCCCTCCACTTT.